This TCR beta chain came from a study of T cells after yellow fever vaccination. Germline CDR1 reads SGHRS; CDR2 reads YFSETQ. The CDR3 is made up of 15 amino acids. With 6 bases clipped from V and 7 bases from J, the junction kept 8 bases outside the gene matches. Study conclusions and caveats: The CD4 compartment and the CD8 compartment contained a small share of clonotypes in common.

TCRdb redid the calling of the 5' RACE reads with MiXCR, one entry per CDR3 protein. The sample lists approximately 110,000 distinct CDR3 sequences, more than 6% seen once, with around 2.7% in the top ten. In its sample, this clonotype was seen many times. The antigen is unknown. The chain couples TRBV5-1 to TRBJ1-6; TRBD1 agrees at 9 bases. The material sequenced was CD4+ T cells sorted from PBMCs, taken 10 to 11 days after the first yellow fever vaccination. This clonotype originated in a young man who received the YFV17D yellow fever vaccine. This chain's CDR3 is CASTVQGAENSPLHF. The DNA for the CDR3 is TGCGCCAGCACAGTACAGGGGGCTGAAAATTCACCCCTCCACTTT.